This T cell receptor beta chain was sequenced in a study of T-cell reconstitution after alpha-beta-depleted transplantation in children. Study results and caveats: Alpha-beta T cells present about two months after transplant were reported to originate from several hundred expanded graft clones. There were some patients whose high TCRbeta diversity at day 60 came from surviving recipient T cells and thymic progenitors. Fresh T-cell production supplied most of the T-cell counts and diversity seen one year after transplant.

The CDR3 consists of 15 residues. Germline V gives CDR1 MGHRA, CDR2 YSYEKL. The germline V and J ends were trimmed by 3 bases and 1 base, with 12 bases remaining between them. Unique molecular identifiers tagged the TCRbeta library. TCRdb re-derived calls from the PCR reads in MiXCR, one entry per CDR3 protein. The sample lists roughly 500,000 distinct CDR3 sequences; about 11% were seen once. This clonotype has at least ten counts. Its antigen is undetermined. The sequencing here drew on PBMCs, taken before TCRalphabeta/CD19-depleted stem cell transplant. The V call is TRBV4-1, the J call TRBJ2-5, with D perhaps matching TRBD1 or TRBD2 (5 bases each). The sequence derives from a child under 10 years old with inherited bone marrow failure, due to receive a stem cell transplant. CDR3 loop: CASSHPGAGQETQYF. In nucleotides, the CDR3 is TGCGCCAGCAGCCATCCCGGGGCCGGCCAAGAGACCCAGTACTTC.